A selection of T cell receptor beta chains follows, all from one sample in a study of T cell changes during pregnancy in multiple sclerosis. The protocol was immunoSEQ multiplex PCR, while the TCRdb copy is restricted to in-frame clones and leaves out a portion. The sample yields around 88,000 clones, 80% to 95% seen once. The specimen comprised peripheral blood, sampled in the first trimester of pregnancy. These receptors all stem from a female donor with multiple sclerosis, enrolled in a pregnancy study. The CDR3 runs from the conserved cysteine through the conserved F or W. The D gene is left open where the match is weak. Size is stated for part of the rows, as once, few or many counts, or as a class when the clone is expanded.

V gene	J gene	clone size	D gene	CDR3 protein	CDR3 DNA
TRBV2	TRBJ2-3	-	-	CASSLTKGGTDTQYF	TGTGCCAGCAGTCTGACTAAGGGGGGCACAGATACGCAGTATTTT
TRBV7-2	TRBJ1-5	-	TRBD1	CASSLTGGNQPQHF	TGTGCCAGCAGCTTGACAGGGGGCAATCAGCCCCAGCATTTT
TRBV11-3	TRBJ2-5	few	TRBD1	CASSLGQGSSETQYF	TGTGCCAGCAGCTTAGGACAGGGATCCTCAGAGACCCAGTACTTC
TRBV27	TRBJ1-5	-	TRBD1	CASGRTGLNQPQHF	TGTGCCAGCGGTCGGACAGGGCTCAATCAGCCCCAGCATTTT
TRBV28	TRBJ2-1	-	TRBD1	CASTITGQGHNEQFF	TGTGCCAGCACCATTACGGGACAGGGACACAATGAGCAGTTCTTC
TRBV9	TRBJ2-7	-	TRBD1	CASSYGQGTNYEQYF	TGTGCCAGCAGCTACGGACAGGGTACGAACTACGAGCAGTACTTC
TRBV20-1	TRBJ1-1	-	-	CSADSLEAFF	TGCAGTGCAGACAGTCTTGAAGCTTTCTTT
TRBV4-3	TRBJ2-3	-	-	CASSPGGSATDTQYF	TGCGCCAGCAGCCCCGGGGGTAGCGCCACAGATACGCAGTATTTT
TRBV10-3	TRBJ1-4	once	-	CAISKGILSEKLFF	TGTGCCATCAGCAAGGGGATCCTGAGCGAAAAACTGTTTTTT
TRBV5-4	TRBJ2-7	-	-	CASSLGGQFYEQYF	TGTGCCAGCAGCTTGGGAGGACAGTTCTACGAGCAGTACTTC
TRBV5-1	TRBJ2-7	-	TRBD2	CASSFGLAGALSYEQYF	TGCGCCAGCAGCTTCGGACTAGCGGGAGCACTCTCCTACGAGCAGTACTTC
TRBV5-1	TRBJ2-1	-	-	CASSLNGGPSYNEQFF	TGCGCCAGCAGCTTGAACGGCGGGCCCTCCTACAATGAGCAGTTCTTC
TRBV7-2	TRBJ1-2	-	TRBD1	CASSPTGGTGYTF	TGTGCCAGCAGCCCGACAGGGGGCACTGGCTACACCTTC
TRBV6-6	TRBJ2-5	-	-	CASSYTGDQETQYF	TGTGCCAGCAGTTATACGGGGGACCAAGAGACCCAGTACTTC
TRBV7-2	TRBJ2-5	once	TRBD1	CASSSTGLGSETQYF	TGTGCCAGCAGCTCGACAGGGTTGGGGTCCGAGACCCAGTACTTC
TRBV19	TRBJ1-2	-	TRBD1	CASRTQGARRGYTF	TGTGCCAGTAGGACGCAGGGGGCAAGACGAGGCTACACCTTC
TRBV27	TRBJ1-2	-	-	CASSLVGLGLGGYTF	TGTGCCAGCAGTTTAGTTGGCCTCGGGTTGGGTGGCTACACCTTC